This T cell receptor beta chain was found in a study of T cell responses to AZD1222 COVID-19 vaccine. Trimming at V came to 6 bases and at J to 5 bases, leaving 8 bases not matched to a gene. The CDR3 consists of 14 residues. CDR1 is KGHDR, CDR2 SFDVKD, per germline. The study, taken as a whole, reports: Regions left unmutated in variants are reportedly the target of nearly half of spike-specific TCRs. Two AZD1222 doses significantly raised spike-specific TCR breadth and depth over controls.

In its sample, this clone was seen once. Its antigen is undetermined. Only in-frame clones appear in the TCRdb table, and some are missing; sequencing was by immunoSEQ multiplex PCR. The sample consists of some 110,000 clones, roughly 90% of them appearing once. The TCR comes from an adult in good health. Sample: peripheral blood, taken on day 0 of AZD1222 vaccination. The chain joins TRBV24-1 to TRBJ2-5; 7 bases fit TRBD1. The CDR3 region has the DNA TGTGCCACCAGTCTAGGACAGGAAGGGGAGACCCAGTACTTC. This translates into CATSLGQEGETQYF.